This TCR beta chain comes out of a study of shared clonotypes between healthy human individuals. V lost 4 bases, J lost 5 bases, and 14 bases stayed unmatched. CDR1 is MDHEN and CDR2 is SYDVKM in the germline V gene. The CDR3 contains 18 residues. Sequencing used immunoSEQ multiplex PCR; TCRdb keeps in-frame clones, though not all of them. Among 2.3 million or so clones listed, more than 85% were seen once. Material: naive CD4+ T cells from PBMCs. Subset meaning: CD45RA+ positively selected. This receptor was identified in a man between 18 and 29 years old in good health. Some clones in this sample may be carry-over from other donors' samples. The chain has TRBV28 and TRBJ2-7; 13 bases are a match to TRBD2. The CDR3 nucleotides read TGTGCCAGCAGTTCCCCGCCCGGGACTAGCGGGATGGGGGACGAGCAGTACTTC. Amino acid sequence: CASSSPPGTSGMGDEQYF.